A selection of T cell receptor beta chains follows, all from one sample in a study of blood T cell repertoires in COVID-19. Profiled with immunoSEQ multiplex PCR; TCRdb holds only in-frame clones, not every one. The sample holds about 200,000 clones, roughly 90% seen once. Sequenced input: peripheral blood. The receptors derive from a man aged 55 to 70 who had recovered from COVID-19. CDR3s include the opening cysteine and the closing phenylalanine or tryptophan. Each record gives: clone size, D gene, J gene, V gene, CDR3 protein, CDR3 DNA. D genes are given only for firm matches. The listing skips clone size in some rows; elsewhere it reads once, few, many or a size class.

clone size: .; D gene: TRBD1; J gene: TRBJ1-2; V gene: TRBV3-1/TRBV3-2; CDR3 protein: CASSQDWTGSLGYTF; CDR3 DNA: TGTGCCAGCAGCCAAGATTGGACAGGGTCGCTTGGCTACACCTTC
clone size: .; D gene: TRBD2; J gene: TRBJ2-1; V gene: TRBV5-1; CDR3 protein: CASSPNGLAGDEQFF; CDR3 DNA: TGCGCCAGCAGCCCAAATGGTCTAGCGGGAGATGAGCAGTTCTTC
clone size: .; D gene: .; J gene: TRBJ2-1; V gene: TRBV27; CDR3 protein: CASSFRGAEEQFF; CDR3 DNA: TGTGCCAGCAGTTTCCGGGGGGCGGAGGAGCAGTTCTTC
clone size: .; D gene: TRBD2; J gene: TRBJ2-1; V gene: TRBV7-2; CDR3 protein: CASSATSGSPSYNEQFF; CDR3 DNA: TGTGCCAGCAGCGCCACTAGCGGGAGTCCTTCCTACAATGAGCAGTTCTTC
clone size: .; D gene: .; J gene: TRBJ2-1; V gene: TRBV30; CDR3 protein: CAWSPLHNEQFF; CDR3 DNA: TGTGCCTGGTCCCCCCTCCACAATGAGCAGTTCTTC
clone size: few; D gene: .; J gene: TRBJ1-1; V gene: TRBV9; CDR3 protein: CASSRSGGGTEAFF; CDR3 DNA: TGTGCCAGCAGCCGCAGTGGGGGAGGCACTGAAGCTTTCTTT
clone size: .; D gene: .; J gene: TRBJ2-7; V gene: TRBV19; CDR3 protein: CASSTQDGAYEQYF; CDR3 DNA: TGTGCCAGTAGTACACAGGACGGTGCCTACGAGCAGTACTTC
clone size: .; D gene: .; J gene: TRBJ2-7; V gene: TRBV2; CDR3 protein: CASSAAYEQYF; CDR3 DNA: TGTGCCAGCAGCGCAGCCTACGAGCAGTACTTC
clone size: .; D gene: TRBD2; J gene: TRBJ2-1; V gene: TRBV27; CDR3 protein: CASSPGEVAGFGNEQFF; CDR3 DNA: TGTGCCAGCAGTCCCGGAGAGGTAGCGGGCTTCGGGAATGAGCAGTTCTTC
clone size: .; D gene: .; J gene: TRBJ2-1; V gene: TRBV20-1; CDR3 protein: CSASLSTYNEQFF; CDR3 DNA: TGCAGTGCCAGTCTGTCTACCTACAATGAGCAGTTCTTC
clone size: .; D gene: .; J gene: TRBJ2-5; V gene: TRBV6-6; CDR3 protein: CASSWPGRETQYF; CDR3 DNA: TGTGCCAGCAGCTGGCCGGGGAGAGAGACCCAGTACTTC
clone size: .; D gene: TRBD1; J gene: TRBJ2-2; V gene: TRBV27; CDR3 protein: CASSTTGSGELFF; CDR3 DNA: TGTGCCAGCAGTACGACAGGGTCCGGGGAGCTGTTTTTT
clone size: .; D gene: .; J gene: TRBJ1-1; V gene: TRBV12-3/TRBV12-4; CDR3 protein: CASSLRGTEAFF; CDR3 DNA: TGTGCCAGCAGTTTGCGGGGCACTGAAGCTTTCTTT
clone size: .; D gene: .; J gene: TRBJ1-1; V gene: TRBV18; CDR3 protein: CASSQRTEAFF; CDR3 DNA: TGTGCCAGCTCACAACGGACAGAAGCTTTCTTT
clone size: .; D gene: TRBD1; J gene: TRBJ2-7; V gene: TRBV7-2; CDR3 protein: CASSLGQRYYEQYF; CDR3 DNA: TGTGCCAGCAGCCTGGGACAGCGATACTACGAGCAGTACTTC
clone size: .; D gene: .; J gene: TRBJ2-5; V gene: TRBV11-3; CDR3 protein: CASSFRRGETQYF; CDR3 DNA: TGTGCCAGCAGCTTTAGACGGGGAGAGACCCAGTACTTC
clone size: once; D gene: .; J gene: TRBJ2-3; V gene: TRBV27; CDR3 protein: CASSPSGLTLNTQYF; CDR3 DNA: TGTGCCAGCAGCCCTTCGGGACTGACCCTTAATACGCAGTATTTT
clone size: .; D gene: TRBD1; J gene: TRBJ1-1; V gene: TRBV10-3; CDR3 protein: CAVRTGGPGTEAFF; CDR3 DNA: TGTGCCGTTCGGACAGGGGGCCCTGGGACTGAAGCTTTCTTT
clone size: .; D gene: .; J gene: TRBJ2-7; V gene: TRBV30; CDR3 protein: CAWSVGGDSYEQYF; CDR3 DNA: TGTGCCTGGAGTGTAGGAGGGGACTCCTACGAGCAGTACTTC
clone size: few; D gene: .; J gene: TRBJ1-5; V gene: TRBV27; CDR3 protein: CASKTGGTPQHF; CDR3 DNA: TGTGCCAGCAAGACGGGGGGAACGCCCCAGCATTTT
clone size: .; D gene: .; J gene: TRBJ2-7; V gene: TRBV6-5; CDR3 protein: CASSRVGTKAYEQYF; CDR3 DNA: TGTGCCAGCAGTAGGGTGGGGACAAAGGCCTACGAGCAGTACTTC
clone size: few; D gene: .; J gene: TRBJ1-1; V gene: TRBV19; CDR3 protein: CASTGYNTEAFF; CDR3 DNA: TGTGCCAGTACAGGGTACAACACTGAAGCTTTCTTT
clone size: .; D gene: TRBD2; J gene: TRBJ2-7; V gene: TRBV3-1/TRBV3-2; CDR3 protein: CASSQGLAGESEQYF; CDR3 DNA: TGTGCCAGCAGCCAAGGGCTAGCGGGAGAATCCGAGCAGTACTTC
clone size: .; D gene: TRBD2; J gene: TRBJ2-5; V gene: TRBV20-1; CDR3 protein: CSASAGEWTQYF; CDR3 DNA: TGCAGTGCTAGTGCGGGGGAGTGGACCCAGTACTTC
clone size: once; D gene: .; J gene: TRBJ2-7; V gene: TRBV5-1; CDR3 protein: CASSDTAYEQYF; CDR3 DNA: TGCGCCAGCAGCGATACAGCCTACGAGCAGTACTTC
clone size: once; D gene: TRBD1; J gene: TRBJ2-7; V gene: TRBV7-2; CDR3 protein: CASTQQGTGAWEQYF; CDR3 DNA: TGTGCCAGCACTCAACAAGGGACAGGGGCATGGGAGCAGTACTTC
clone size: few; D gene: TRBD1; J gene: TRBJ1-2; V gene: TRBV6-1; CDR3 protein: CASSEASTGGRYGYTF; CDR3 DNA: TGTGCCAGCAGTGAAGCTTCGACAGGGGGTCGGTATGGCTACACCTTC
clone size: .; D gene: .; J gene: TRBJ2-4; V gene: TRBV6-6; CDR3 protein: CASSYPSGQGNIQYF; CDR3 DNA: TGTGCCAGCAGTTACCCCTCCGGGCAGGGCAACATTCAGTACTTC
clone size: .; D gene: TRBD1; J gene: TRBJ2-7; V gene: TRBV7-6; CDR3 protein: CASSSAVTGTGTEQYF; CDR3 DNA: TGTGCCAGCAGCTCGGCGGTTACCGGGACAGGGACCGAGCAGTACTTC
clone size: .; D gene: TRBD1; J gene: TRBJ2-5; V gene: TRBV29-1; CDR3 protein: CSVRTGTKTQYF; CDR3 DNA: TGCAGCGTCCGGACAGGGACAAAGACCCAGTACTTC
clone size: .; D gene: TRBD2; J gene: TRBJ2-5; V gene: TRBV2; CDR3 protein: CASSELAGVARETQYF; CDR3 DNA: TGTGCCAGCAGTGAACTAGCGGGGGTGGCTCGGGAGACCCAGTACTTC